The rows below give T cell receptor beta chains drawn from one sample of a study of OX40 agonist ivuxolimab in advanced cancers. Here immunoSEQ multiplex PCR was the method, and the copy in TCRdb shows in-frame clones only, minus some. Among approximately 13,000 clones, about 84% were seen once, and the ten largest hold around 19%. The sample was CD4+ or CD8+ T cells sorted from blood, taken in a trial of the OX40 agonist ivuxolimab. The origin of the receptors is an adult with an advanced solid tumor such as melanoma, head and neck, liver or kidney cancer. CDR3s include the opening cysteine and the closing phenylalanine or tryptophan. The D gene is left open where the match is weak. A clone size is listed for some rows: how often the clone was seen (once, few, many), or a class if it is expanded.

D	size	V	J	DNA	CDR3
.	.	TRBV7-9	TRBJ1-5	TGTGCCAGCAGCCCCCTCGAGGGCAATCAGCCCCAGCATTTT	CASSPLEGNQPQHF
TRBD1	.	TRBV5-6	TRBJ1-6	TGTGCCAGCAGCTACAGGGGTAGTGTGTCACCCCTCCACTTT	CASSYRGSVSPLHF
.	.	TRBV27	TRBJ1-2	TGTGCCAGCAGTTTACTCGGGGGGAACTATGGCTACACCTTC	CASSLLGGNYGYTF
.	.	TRBV6-5	TRBJ1-4	TGTGCCAGCAGTTATTCCTACGGGACTAATGAAAAACTGTTTTTT	CASSYSYGTNEKLFF
.	.	TRBV27	TRBJ1-5	TGTGCCAGCAGTTGGATGGGGGATGATCAGCCCCAGCATTTT	CASSWMGDDQPQHF
TRBD2	.	TRBV5-1	TRBJ2-5	TGCGCCAGCAGCTTGTATGGGACTAGCGGTAAGACCCAGTACTTC	CASSLYGTSGKTQYF
.	.	TRBV7-3	TRBJ2-2	TGTGCCACCGACACCGGGGAGCTGTTTTTT	CATDTGELFF
.	.	TRBV28	TRBJ1-5	TGTGCCAGCAGCCCCCGGTCGGGGTGGCAGCCCCAGCATTTT	CASSPRSGWQPQHF
TRBD1	.	TRBV7-9	TRBJ2-5	TGTGCCAGCAGCATTAGACAGGGAACTCAAGAGACCCAGTACTTC	CASSIRQGTQETQYF
.	.	TRBV28	TRBJ2-3	TGTGCCAGCAGGCTTACAGATACGCAGTATTTT	CASRLTDTQYF
.	few	TRBV10-3	TRBJ2-1	TGTGCCATCAGTGAGGAGGCTAGCTCCTACAATGAGCAGTTCTTC	CAISEEASSYNEQFF
.	.	TRBV5-6	TRBJ2-1	TGTGCCAGCAGCTTCCCGGGAGAAACAAATGAGCAGTTCTTC	CASSFPGETNEQFF
TRBD1	.	TRBV27	TRBJ1-1	TGTGCCAGCAGTTGGACAGGGACCAACACTGAAGCTTTCTTT	CASSWTGTNTEAFF
.	.	TRBV28	TRBJ2-7	TGTGCCAGCAGTTTAAACTGGTCCTACGAGCAGTACTTC	CASSLNWSYEQYF
.	.	TRBV27	TRBJ2-2	TGTGCCAGCAGTTTATTACCCCTCGACACCGGGGAGCTGTTTTTT	CASSLLPLDTGELFF
.	.	TRBV27	TRBJ2-1	TGTGCCAGCAGTCCTATACCAGCTAATGAGCAGTTCTTC	CASSPIPANEQFF